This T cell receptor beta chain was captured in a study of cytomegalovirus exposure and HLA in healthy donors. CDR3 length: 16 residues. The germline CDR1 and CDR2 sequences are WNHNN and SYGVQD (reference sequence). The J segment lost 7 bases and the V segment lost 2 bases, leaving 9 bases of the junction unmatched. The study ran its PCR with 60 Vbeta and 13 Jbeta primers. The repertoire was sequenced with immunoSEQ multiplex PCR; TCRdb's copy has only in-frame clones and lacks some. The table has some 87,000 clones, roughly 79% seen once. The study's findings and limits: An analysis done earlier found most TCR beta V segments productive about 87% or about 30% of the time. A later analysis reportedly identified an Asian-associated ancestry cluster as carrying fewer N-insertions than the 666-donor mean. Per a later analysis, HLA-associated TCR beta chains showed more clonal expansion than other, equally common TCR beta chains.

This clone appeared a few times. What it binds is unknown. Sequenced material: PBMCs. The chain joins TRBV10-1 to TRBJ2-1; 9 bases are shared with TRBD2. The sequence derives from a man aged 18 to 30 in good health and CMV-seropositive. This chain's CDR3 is CASSEGLAGVQNEQFF. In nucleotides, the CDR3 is TGCGCCAGCAGTGAGGGCTTAGCGGGAGTCCAAAATGAGCAGTTCTTC.